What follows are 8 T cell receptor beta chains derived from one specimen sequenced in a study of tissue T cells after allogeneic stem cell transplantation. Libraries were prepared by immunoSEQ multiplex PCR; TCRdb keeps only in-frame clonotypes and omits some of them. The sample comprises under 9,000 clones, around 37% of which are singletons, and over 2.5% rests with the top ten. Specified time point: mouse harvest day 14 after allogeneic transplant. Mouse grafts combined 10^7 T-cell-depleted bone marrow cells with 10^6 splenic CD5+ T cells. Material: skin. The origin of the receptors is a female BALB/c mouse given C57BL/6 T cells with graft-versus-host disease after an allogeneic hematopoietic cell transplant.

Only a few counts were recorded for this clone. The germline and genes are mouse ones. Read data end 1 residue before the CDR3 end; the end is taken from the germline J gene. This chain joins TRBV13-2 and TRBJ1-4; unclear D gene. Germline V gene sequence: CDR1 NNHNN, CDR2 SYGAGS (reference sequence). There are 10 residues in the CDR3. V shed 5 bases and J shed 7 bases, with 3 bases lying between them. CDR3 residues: CASGLERLFF. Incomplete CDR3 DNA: TGTGCCAGCGGCCTCGAAAGATTATTT.

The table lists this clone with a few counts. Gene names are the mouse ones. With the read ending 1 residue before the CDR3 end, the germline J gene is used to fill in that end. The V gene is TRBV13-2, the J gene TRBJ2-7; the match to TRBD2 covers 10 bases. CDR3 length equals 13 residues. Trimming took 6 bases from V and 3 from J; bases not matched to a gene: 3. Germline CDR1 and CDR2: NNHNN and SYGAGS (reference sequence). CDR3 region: CASDRDWGYEQYF. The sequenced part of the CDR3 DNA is TGTGCCAGCGACCGGGACTGGGGCTATGAACAGTAC.

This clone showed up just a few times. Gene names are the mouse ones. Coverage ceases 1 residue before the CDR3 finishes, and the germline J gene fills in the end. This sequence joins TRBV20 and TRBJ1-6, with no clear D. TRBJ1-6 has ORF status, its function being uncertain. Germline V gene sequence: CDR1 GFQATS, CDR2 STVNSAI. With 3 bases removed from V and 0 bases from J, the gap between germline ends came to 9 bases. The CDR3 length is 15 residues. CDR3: CGARSGSSYNSPLYF. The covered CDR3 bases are TGTGGTGCTAGATCCGGGTCTTCCTATAATTCGCCCCTCTAC.

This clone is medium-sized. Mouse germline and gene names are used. The sequenced part of the CDR3 DNA is TGCACCTGCAGTGCCGGACTGGGGGACACCTTGTAC. This encodes CTCSAGLGDTLY. The whole CDR3 is CTCSAGLGDTLYF. V usage is TRBV1 and J usage is TRBJ2-4; 10 bases fit TRBD2. The read gets to within 1 residue of the CDR3 end, and the germline J gene fills in the rest. The CDR3 is 13 residues long. V shed 3 bases, J shed 7 bases, and the junction held 1 base outside the gene matches. Germline CDR1 is NSQYPW and CDR2 is LRSPGD (reference sequence).

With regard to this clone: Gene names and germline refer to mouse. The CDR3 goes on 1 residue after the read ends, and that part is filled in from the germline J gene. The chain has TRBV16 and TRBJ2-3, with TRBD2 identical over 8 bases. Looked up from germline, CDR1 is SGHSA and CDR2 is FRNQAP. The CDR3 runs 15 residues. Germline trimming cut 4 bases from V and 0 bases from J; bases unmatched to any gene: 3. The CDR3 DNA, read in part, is TGTGCAAGCAGCTGGACTGGGACTAGTGCAGAAACGCTGTAT. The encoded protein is CASSWTGTSAETLY. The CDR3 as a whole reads CASSWTGTSAETLYF.

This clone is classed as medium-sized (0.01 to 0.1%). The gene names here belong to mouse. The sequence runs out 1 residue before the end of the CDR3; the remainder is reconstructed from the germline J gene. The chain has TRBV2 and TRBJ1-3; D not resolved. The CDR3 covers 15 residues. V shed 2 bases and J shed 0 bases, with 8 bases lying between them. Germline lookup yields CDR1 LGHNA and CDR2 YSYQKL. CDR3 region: CASSQPQNSGNTLYF. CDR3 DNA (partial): TGTGCCAGCAGCCAACCTCAGAATTCTGGAAATACGCTCTAT.

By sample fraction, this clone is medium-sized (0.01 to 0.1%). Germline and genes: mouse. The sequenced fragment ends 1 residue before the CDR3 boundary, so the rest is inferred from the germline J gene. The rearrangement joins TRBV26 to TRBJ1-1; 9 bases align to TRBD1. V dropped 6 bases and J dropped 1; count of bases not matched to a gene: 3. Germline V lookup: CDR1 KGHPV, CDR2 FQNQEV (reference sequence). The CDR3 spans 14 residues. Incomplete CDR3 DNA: TGTGCCAGCAGGGTGGGACAGGGGAACACAGAAGTCTTC. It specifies CASRVGQGNTEVF. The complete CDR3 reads CASRVGQGNTEVFF.

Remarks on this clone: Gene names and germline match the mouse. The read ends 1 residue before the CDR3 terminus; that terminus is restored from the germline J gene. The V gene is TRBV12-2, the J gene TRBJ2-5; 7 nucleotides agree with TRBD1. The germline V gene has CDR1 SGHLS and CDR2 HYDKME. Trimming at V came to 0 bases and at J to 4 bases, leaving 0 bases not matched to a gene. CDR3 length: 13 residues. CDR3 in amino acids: CASSLGTEDTQYF. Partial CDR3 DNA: TGTGCCAGCTCTCTCGGGACAGAAGACACCCAGTAC.